This TCR beta chain was profiled in a study of siplizumab effects on memory and regulatory T cells. This clone was counted once. The antigen is unknown. The study's findings and limits: Naive T cells appeared more varied than memory cells and looked like key alloresponse contributors. Few alloreactive clones mapped to unstimulated subsets. Naive-or-memory phenotypes were unassignable for roughly 80-95% of proliferating CD4+ or CD8+ clones.

For every sample, about 10^5 TCR templates were assayed. TCRdb's table, derived via immunoSEQ multiplex PCR, lists solely in-frame clones and lacks some. The table records 80,000 to 95,000 clones, approximately 95% of them present only once. Deletions cut 6 bases from V and 2 bases from J, with 14 bases between. This CDR3 is 14 amino acids long. Looked up from germline, CDR1 is SEHNR and CDR2 is FQNEAQ (reference sequence). Material: CD8+ T cells sorted from blood. The TCR was taken from a human donor in good health. The V call is TRBV7-9, the J call TRBJ2-7, with D possibly TRBD2 on 5 matching bases. The CDR3 DNA reads TGTGCCAGCAGTCAGAGCGGAGTCGCCTACGAGCAGTACTTC. Translating it yields CASSQSGVAYEQYF.